The TCR beta chain described here comes from a study of graft-versus-host responses after intestinal transplantation listed by TCRdb under 2021. About the study as a whole: The transplants that recipients received were multivisceral, liver-intestinal, or isolated intestinal. Rather than being sequenced by the commercial service, samples from a few later patients were sequenced in-house on an Illumina MiSeq and processed with MiXCR. After intestinal transplantation, graft-versus-host and host-versus-graft alloreactive T cell clones were followed in the graft, circulation and bone marrow using bulk TCR-beta CDR3 sequencing. Every recipient was given anti-thymocyte globulin induction, followed by about 3 years of maintenance tacrolimus and steroids. The cohort enrolled some 24 intestinal transplant recipients, one of whom was a retransplant, and 3 patients without pretransplant specimens were excluded. To identify alloreactive clones, pre-transplant mixed lymphocyte reaction products were sequenced and then compared with unstimulated pre-transplant donor and recipient T cells. A peak of at least 4% donor T cells among recipient peripheral blood mononuclear cells was the definition used for donor T cell macrochimerism.

This specimen's time point label, interpreted: cells obtained before transplantation from donor or recipient. CD3+CD4+ and CD3+CD8+ populations were FACS-sorted from unstimulated pre-transplant donor and recipient cells taken from spleen or lymph nodes. CDR1 and CDR2, per the germline V gene, are SGHRS and YFSETQ. The CDR3 runs 14 residues from the cysteine to the phenylalanine. The CDR3 DNA has 42 bases and is translated from base 1. The germline ends are 5 bases apart after V is trimmed by 0 bases and J by 1 base. As to this clone: No cognate antigen has been identified for it. The sample holds no much larger clone one base away, and base qualities are not on file. The same CDR3 arises from other DNA sequences in this sample as well.

The library was built by means of the immunoSEQ multiplex PCR assay. In most patients, genomic DNA was isolated using the Qiagen DNeasy Blood and Tissue Kit and sent frozen to Adaptive Biotechnologies for TCR sequencing. High-throughput TCR-beta CDR3 sequencing of genomic DNA from most patients was performed by Adaptive Biotechnologies. On the authors' methods: TCR sequencing data were retrieved from Adaptive's ImmunoSEQ software for 15 to 20 patients, whereas a few other patients were processed with MiXCR and VDJtools. To correct CD4 versus CD8 sorting errors, any sequence found in both subsets at a frequency ratio below 5:1 was removed. Because the origin of CDR3 nucleotide sequences shared between donor and recipient could not be assigned, those sequences were removed. At least 2-fold expansion over unstimulated cells and a minimum CFSE-low frequency of 0.002% (template counts) or 0.001% (read counts) were required for clones to be classified as alloreactive. Clones detected in sequenced pre-transplant spleen, lymph node, or MLR CFSE-low populations of the donor or recipient were defined as mappable. Cumulative frequency of alloreactive clones was calculated as a percentage of all sequences weighted by copy number. TCRdb limited this immuneACCESS table to in-frame rearrangements with V and J called. A share of clones is missing; checked studies link under half to unresolved V genes, and the rest is unexplained. From that table come the V and J calls and clone size; the DNA was used to work out D and trimming. The sample table records some 97,000 clones; more than 85% of these occur just once. Of the sample, around 0.95% falls within the top ten clones.

Beyond this particular receptor, the publication reports: In the allografts of patients with donor T cell macrochimerism, GvH to HvG T cell clonal ratios were high. The conclusions were limited by the relatively low number and heterogeneity of the intestinal transplant patients. Early after transplant, peak levels of circulating GvH clones were associated with declines in HvG clones. GvH clones were detected in recipient bone marrow, and some of these GvH clones were observed earlier in ileal mucosa or blood, consistent with an intestinal mucosal origin.

This clonotype was sampled from a human donor who was the organ donor for an intestinal transplant. The sequence joins TRBV5-1 to TRBJ1-3; no D segment can be confidently identified. Sequenced material: unstimulated CD4+ T cells sorted from spleen or lymph node cells, taken before transplant. Here is the DNA: TGCGCCAGCAGCTTGGAGGGATCTGGAAACACCATATATTTT. Translated, it reads CASSLEGSGNTIYF.